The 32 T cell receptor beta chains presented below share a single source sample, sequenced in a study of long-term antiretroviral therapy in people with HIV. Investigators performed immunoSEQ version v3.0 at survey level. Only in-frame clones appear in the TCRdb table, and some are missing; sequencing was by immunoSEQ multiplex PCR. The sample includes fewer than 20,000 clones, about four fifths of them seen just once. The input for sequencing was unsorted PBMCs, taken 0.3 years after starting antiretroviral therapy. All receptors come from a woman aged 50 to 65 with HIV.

This CDR3 reads CASSERNLNEQFF. In nucleotides, the CDR3 is TGTGCCAGCAGTGAACGAAACCTCAATGAGCAGTTCTTC. This rearrangement joins TRBV6-1 to TRBJ2-1; D gene unclear. V lost 2 bases and J 6 bases, leaving 8 bases between the germline ends. Germline-derived CDR1 and CDR2 are MNHNS and SASEGT. The CDR3 loop spans 13 amino acids.

CDR3 nucleotides: TGCGCCAGCAGCCCTTCCGGCTCCTACAATGAGCAGTTCTTC. This gives the protein CASSPSGSYNEQFF. The rearrangement links TRBV4-1 to TRBJ2-1; D remains unclear. V gave up 4 bases and J gave up 0 bases, with 7 bases separating them. Germline V gene sequence: CDR1 MGHRA, CDR2 YSYEKL. The CDR3 totals 14 residues.

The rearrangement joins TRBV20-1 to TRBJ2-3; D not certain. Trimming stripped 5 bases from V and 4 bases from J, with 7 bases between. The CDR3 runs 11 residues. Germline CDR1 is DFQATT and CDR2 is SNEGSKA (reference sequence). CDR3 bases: TGCAGTGCTGCCAAGGCAGATACGCAGTATTTT. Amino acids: CSAAKADTQYF.

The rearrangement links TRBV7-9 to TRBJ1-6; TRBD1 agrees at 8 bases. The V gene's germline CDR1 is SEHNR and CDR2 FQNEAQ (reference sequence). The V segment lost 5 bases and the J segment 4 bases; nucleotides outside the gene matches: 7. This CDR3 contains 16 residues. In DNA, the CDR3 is TGTGCCAGCAGCCAGGGGGCCGGATTTTATAATTCACCCCTCCACTTT. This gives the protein CASSQGAGFYNSPLHF.

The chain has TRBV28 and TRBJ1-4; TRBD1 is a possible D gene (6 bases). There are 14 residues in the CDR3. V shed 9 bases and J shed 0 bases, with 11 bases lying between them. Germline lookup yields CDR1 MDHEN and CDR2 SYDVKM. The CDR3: CARLQGATNEKLFF. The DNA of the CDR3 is TGTGCCAGATTACAGGGTGCAACTAATGAAAAACTGTTTTTT.

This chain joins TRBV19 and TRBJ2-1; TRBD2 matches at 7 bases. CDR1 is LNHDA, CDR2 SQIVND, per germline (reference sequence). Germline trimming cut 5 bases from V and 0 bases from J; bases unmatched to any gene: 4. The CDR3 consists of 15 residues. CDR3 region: CASSARGFSYNEQFF. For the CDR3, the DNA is TGTGCCAGTAGTGCGCGGGGGTTCTCCTACAATGAGCAGTTCTTC.

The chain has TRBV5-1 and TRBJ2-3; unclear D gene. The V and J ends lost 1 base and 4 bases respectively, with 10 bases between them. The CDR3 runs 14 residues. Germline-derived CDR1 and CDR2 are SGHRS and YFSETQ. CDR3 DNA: TGCGCCAGCAGCTTGAAACAGATCTCAGATACGCAGTATTTT. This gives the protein CASSLKQISDTQYF.

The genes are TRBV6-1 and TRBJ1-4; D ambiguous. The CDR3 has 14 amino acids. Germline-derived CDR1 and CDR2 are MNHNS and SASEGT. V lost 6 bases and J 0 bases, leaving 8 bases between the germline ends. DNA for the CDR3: TGTGCCAGCAGGAGCACGGCAACTAATGAAAAACTGTTTTTT. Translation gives CASRSTATNEKLFF.

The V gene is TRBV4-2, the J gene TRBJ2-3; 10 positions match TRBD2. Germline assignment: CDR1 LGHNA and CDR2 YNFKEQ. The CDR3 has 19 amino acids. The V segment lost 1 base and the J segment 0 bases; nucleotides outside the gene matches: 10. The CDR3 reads CASSQVGPAGGTSTDTQYF. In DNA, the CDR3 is TGTGCCAGCAGCCAAGTCGGTCCAGCGGGAGGGACTAGCACAGATACGCAGTATTTT.

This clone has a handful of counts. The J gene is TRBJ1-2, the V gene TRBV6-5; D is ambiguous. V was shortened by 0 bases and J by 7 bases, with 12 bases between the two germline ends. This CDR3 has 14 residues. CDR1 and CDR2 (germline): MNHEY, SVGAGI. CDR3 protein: CASSYSKAVGGYTF. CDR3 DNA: TGTGCCAGCAGTTACTCGAAAGCGGTGGGTGGCTACACCTTC.

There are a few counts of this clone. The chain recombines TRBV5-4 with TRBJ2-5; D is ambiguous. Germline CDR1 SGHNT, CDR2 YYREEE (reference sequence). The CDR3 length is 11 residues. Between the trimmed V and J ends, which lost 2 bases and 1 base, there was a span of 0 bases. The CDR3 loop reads CASSFQETQYF. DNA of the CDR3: TGTGCCAGCAGCTTCCAAGAGACCCAGTACTTC.

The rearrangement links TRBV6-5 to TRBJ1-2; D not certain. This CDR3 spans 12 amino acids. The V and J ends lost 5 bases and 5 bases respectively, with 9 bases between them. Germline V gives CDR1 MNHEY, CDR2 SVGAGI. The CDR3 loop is CASSDGLYGYTF. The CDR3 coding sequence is TGTGCCAGCAGTGATGGGTTGTATGGCTACACCTTC.

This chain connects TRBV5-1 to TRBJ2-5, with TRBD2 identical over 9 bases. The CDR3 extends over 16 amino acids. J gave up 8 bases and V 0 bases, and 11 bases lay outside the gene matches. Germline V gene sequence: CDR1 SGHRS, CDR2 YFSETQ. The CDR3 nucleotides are TGCGCCAGCAGCTTGGCTAGCGGGGAGGGTAAGACAACCCAGTACTTC. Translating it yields CASSLASGEGKTTQYF.

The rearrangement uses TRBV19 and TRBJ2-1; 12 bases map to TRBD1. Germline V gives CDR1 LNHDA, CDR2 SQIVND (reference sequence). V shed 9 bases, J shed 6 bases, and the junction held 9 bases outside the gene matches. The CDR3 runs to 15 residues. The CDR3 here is CASRAPGQGANEQFF. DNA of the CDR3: TGTGCCAGCCGGGCACCGGGACAGGGGGCCAATGAGCAGTTCTTC.

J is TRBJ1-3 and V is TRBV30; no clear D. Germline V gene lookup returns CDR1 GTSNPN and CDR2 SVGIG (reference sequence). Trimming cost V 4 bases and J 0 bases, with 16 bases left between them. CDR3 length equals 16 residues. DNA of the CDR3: TGTGCCTGGAATATAGCGTCGTACTTCTCTGGAAACACCATATATTTT. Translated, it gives CAWNIASYFSGNTIYF.

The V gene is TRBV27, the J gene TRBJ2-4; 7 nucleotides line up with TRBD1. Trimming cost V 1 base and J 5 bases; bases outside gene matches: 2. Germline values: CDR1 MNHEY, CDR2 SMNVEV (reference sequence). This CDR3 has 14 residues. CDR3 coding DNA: TGTGCCAGCAGTTTATGGACAGGCCAAAACATTCAGTACTTC. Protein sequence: CASSLWTGQNIQYF.

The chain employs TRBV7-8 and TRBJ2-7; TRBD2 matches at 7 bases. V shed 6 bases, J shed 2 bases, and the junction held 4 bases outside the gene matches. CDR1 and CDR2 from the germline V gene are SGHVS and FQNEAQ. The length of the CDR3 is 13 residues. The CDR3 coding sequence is TGTGCCAGCAGTTTGAGCGGGGCCTACGAGCAGTACTTC. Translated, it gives CASSLSGAYEQYF. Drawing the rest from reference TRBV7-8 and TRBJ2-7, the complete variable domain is GAGVSQSPRYKVAKRGQDVALRCDPISGHVSLFWYQQALGQGPEFLTYFQNEAQLDKSGLPSDRFFAERPEGSVSTLKIQRTQQEDSAVYLCASSLSGAYEQYFGPGTRLTVT.

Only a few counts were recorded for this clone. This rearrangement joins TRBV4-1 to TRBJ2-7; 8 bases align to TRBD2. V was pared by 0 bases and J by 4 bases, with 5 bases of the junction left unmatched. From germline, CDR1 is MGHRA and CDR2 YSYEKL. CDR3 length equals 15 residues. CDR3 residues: CASSQEFSGAYEQYF. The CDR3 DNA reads TGCGCCAGCAGCCAAGAATTTAGCGGGGCTTACGAGCAGTACTTC.

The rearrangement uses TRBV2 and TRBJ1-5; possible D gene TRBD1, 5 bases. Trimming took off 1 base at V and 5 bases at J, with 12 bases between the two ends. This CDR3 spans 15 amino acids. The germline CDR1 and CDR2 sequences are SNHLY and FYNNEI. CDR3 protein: CASSEVGAGHQPQHF. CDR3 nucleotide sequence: TGTGCCAGCAGTGAAGTAGGGGCTGGGCATCAGCCCCAGCATTTT.

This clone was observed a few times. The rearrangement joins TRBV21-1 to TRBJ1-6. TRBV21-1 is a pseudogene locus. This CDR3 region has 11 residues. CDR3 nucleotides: TGTGCCAGCAGCAAAGCTTCACCCCTCCACTTT. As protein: CASSKASPLHF.

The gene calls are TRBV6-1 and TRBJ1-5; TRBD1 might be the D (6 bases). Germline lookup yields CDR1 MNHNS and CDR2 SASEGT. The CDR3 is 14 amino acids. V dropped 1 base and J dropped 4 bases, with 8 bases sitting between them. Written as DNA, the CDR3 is TGTGCCAGCAGTGAAGGACAGGATAATCAGCCCCAGCATTTT. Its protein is CASSEGQDNQPQHF.

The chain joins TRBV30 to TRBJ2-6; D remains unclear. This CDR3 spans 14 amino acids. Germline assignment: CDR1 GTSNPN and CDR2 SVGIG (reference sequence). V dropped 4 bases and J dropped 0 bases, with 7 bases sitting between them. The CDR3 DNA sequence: TGTGCCTGGACGCACGGCTCTGGGGCCAACGTCCTGACTTTC. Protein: CAWTHGSGANVLTF.

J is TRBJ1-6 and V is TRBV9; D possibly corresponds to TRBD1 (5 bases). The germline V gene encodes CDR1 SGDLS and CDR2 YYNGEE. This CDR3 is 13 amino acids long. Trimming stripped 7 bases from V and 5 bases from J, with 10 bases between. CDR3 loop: CASGRVNNSPLHF. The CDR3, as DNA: TGTGCCAGCGGCAGGGTGAATAATTCACCCCTCCACTTT.

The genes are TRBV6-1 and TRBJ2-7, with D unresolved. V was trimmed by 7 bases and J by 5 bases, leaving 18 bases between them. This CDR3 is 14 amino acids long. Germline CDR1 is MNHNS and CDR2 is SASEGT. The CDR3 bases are TGTGCCAGCACCCCAAGGGAAGTATTCCACGAGCAGTACTTC. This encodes CASTPREVFHEQYF.

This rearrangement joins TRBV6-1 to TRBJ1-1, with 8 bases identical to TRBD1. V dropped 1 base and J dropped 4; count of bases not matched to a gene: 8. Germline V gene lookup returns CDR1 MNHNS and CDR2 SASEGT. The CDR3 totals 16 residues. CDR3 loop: CASSEDSGGRVTEAFF. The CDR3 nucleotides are TGTGCCAGCAGTGAAGACTCAGGGGGCCGGGTCACTGAAGCTTTCTTT.

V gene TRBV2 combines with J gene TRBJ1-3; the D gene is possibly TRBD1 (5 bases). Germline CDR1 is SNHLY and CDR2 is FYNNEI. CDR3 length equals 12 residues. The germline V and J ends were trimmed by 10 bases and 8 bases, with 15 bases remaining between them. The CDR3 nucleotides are TGTGCCACCGTAGGGGCTTCGGACACCATATATTTT. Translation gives CATVGASDTIYF.

CDR3 region: CASSGSDGENSPLHF. As DNA, the CDR3 is TGTGCCAGCAGTGGTTCCGACGGGGAAAATTCACCCCTCCACTTT. The chain employs TRBV2 and TRBJ1-6; D ambiguous. This CDR3 region has 15 residues. V shed 4 bases and J shed 7 bases, with 14 bases lying between them. The germline V gene has CDR1 SNHLY and CDR2 FYNNEI.

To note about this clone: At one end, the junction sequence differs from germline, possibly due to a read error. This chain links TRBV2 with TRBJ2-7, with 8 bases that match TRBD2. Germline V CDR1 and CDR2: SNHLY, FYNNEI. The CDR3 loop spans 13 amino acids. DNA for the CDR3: TGTGCCAGCAGTGAAGCGGGAGCGGGGGTAGGTGCCTTC. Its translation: CASSEAGAGVGAF.

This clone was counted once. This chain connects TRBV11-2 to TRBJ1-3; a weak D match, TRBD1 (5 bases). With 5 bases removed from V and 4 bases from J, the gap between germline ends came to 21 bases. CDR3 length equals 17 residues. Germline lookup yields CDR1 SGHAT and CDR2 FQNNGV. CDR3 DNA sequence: TGTGCCAGCAGCCCTCCGGGGGGGAATGAAGTAGGAAACACCATATATTTT. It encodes CASSPPGGNEVGNTIYF. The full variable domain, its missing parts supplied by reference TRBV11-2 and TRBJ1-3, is EAGVAQSPRYKIIEKRQSVAFWCNPISGHATLYWYQQILGQGPKLLIQFQNNGVVDDSQLPKDRFSAERLKGVDSTLKIQPAKLEDSAVYLCASSPPGGNEVGNTIYFGEGSWLTVV.

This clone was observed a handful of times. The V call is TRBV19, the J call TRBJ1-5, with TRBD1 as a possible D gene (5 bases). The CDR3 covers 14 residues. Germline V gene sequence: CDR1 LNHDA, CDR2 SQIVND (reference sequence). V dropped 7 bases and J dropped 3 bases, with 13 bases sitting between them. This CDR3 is CASTGEGYNQPQHF. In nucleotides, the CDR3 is TGTGCCAGTACGGGAGAGGGGTACAATCAGCCCCAGCATTTT.

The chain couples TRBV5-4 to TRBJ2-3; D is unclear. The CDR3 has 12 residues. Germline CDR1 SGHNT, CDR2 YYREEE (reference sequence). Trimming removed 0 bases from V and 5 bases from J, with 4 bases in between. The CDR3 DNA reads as TGTGCCAGCAGCTTGGTTCTAGATACGCAGTATTTT. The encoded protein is CASSLVLDTQYF.

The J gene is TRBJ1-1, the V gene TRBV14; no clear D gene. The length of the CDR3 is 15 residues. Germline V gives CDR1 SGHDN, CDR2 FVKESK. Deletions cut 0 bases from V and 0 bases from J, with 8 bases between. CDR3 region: CASSQDRFMNTEAFF. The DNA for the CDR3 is TGTGCCAGCAGCCAAGACAGATTTATGAACACTGAAGCTTTCTTT.